Listed here is a single TCR beta chain. Antigen specificity is unknown. CD4+ T cells that had been cultured provided DNA sequenced with the Oncomine TCR Beta short-read assay. TCRdb ran MiXCR on the PCR reads and lists one entry per CDR3 protein. This sample has some 15,000 distinct CDR3 sequences, with 35% to 45% found just once. This record comes from a study of vaccination and CD4 T cells after COVID-19. The CDR3 is 13 residues long. Deletions cut 8 bases from V and 2 bases from J, with 12 bases between. The treatment was: approximately nine-day PBMC culture with coronavirus spike peptide pools or control peptides (ViraFEST assay).

This sample comprised CD4+ T cells from blood, cultured in vitro, obtained before SARS-CoV-2 vaccination. The TCR comes from a human donor who received a COVID-19 vaccine. V is TRBV12-3 or TRBV12-4 and J is TRBJ1-2; unclear D gene. CDR3 sequence (DNA): TGTGCCAGCCGATCCGGGTCCAACTATGGCTACACCTTC. Encoded protein: CASRSGSNYGYTF.